The TCR beta chain under discussion was sequenced for a study of cytomegalovirus exposure and HLA in healthy donors. The study's findings and limits: Investigators reported over 150 TCR beta chains as tied to cytomegalovirus. Being productive about 90% or about 30% of the time was typical of most TCR beta V segments in an earlier analysis. HLA restriction was apparent for most CMV-associated TCR beta chains in a later analysis. Sequencing likely produced, as an artifact, a cluster of highly shared sequence variants.

With regard to this clone: The antigen remains undetermined.

With 60 Vbeta and 13 Jbeta primers, the PCR was carried out. Assay: immunoSEQ multiplex PCR; the TCRdb copy retains only in-frame clones and omits some. The sample has 45,000 to 65,000 clones, 60% to 80% seen once. CDR1 and CDR2 (germline): LGHNT, FRNRAP. The CDR3 is 16 amino acids. The ends lost 6 bases at V and 1 base at J; junction bases unmatched: 9. The rearrangement links TRBV12-5 to TRBJ2-1; 7 positions match TRBD1. The receptor's source is a woman in her thirties or forties in good health and CMV-seropositive. Sequenced material: PBMCs. In DNA, the CDR3 is TGTGCTAGTGGACTCCGGACAGGTTTATCCTACAATGAGCAGTTCTTC. Its translation: CASGLRTGLSYNEQFF. Filled out from reference TRBV12-5 and TRBJ2-1, the complete variable domain reads DARVTQTPRHKVTEMGQEVTMRCQPILGHNTVFWYRQTMMQGLELLAYFRNRAPLDDSGMPKDRFSAEMPDATLATLKIQPSEPRDSAVYFCASGLRTGLSYNEQFFGPGTRLTVL.